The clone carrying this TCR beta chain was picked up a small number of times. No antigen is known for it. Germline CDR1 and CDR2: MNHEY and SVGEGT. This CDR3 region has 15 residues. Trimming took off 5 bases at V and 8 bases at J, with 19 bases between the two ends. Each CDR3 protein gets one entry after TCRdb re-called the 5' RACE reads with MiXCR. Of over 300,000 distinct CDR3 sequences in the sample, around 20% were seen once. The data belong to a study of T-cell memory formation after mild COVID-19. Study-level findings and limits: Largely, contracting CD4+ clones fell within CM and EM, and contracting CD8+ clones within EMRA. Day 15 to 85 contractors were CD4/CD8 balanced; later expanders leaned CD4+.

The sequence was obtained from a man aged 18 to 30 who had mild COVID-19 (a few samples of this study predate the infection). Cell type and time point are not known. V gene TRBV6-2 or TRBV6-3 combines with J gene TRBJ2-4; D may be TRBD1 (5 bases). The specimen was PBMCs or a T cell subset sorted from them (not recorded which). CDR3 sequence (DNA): TGTGCCAGCAGTCACCTCGGACACCCGGCGGACATTCAGTACTTC. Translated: CASSHLGHPADIQYF.